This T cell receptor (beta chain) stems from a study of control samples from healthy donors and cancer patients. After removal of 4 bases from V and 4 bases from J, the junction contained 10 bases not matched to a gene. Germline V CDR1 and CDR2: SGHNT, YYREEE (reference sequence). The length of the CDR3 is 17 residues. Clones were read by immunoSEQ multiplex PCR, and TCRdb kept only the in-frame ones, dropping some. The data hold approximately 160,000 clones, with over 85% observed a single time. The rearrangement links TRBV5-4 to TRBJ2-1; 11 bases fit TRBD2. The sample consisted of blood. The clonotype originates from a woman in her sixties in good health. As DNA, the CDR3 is TGTGCCAGCAGCCCCATGGCTAGCGGGGGGCCTTACAATGAGCAGTTCTTC. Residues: CASSPMASGGPYNEQFF.